The 29 T cell receptor beta chains below were found in one sample sequenced in a study of cytomegalovirus exposure and HLA in healthy donors. PCR involved 60 Vbeta and 13 Jbeta primers. The assay was immunoSEQ multiplex PCR, and TCRdb's table has in-frame clones only and misses some. The sample gives fewer than 85,000 clones, over 60% of which show up once; about 12% is in the top ten. Material for sequencing was PBMCs. The origin of the receptors is a male donor in good health and CMV-seropositive.

The V gene is TRBV2, the J gene TRBJ1-2, with 8 bases lining up with TRBD1. The CDR3 is 14 amino acids. Trimming at V came to 4 bases and at J to 7 bases, leaving 8 bases not matched to a gene. The germline CDR1 and CDR2 sequences are SNHLY and FYNNEI. The CDR3 reads CASSAETGVGGYTF. CDR3 nucleotides: TGTGCCAGCAGTGCGGAGACAGGGGTCGGTGGCTACACCTTC. Looking up the rest from reference TRBV2 and TRBJ1-2 gives the full variable domain: EPEVTQTPSHQVTQMGQEVILRCVPISNHLYFYWYRQILGQKVEFLVSFYNNEISEKSEIFDDQFSVERPDGSNFTLKIRSTKLEDSAMYFCASSAETGVGGYTFGSGTRLTVV.

The J gene is TRBJ2-5, the V gene TRBV30; 7 nucleotides agree with TRBD2. The CDR3 has 16 amino acids. The V and J ends lost 3 bases and 5 bases, in that order; junction bases with no gene match: 15. Germline V gene data show CDR1 as GTSNPN and CDR2 as SVGIG (reference sequence). CDR3 sequence (DNA): TGTGCCTGGAGGAAGACGGCTAGCGGAGTCCGGGAGACCCAGTACTTC. This gives the protein CAWRKTASGVRETQYF.

This clone was picked up a small number of times. The chain combines TRBV19 with TRBJ2-1; 9 bases map to TRBD2. The ends lost 5 bases at V and 9 bases at J; junction bases unmatched: 11. The germline V gene has CDR1 LNHDA and CDR2 SQIVND (reference sequence). The CDR3 spans 15 residues. CDR3 sequence reads: CASSPSGLALSEQFF. The CDR3 bases are TGTGCCAGTAGTCCATCCGGACTAGCGCTGAGTGAGCAGTTCTTC.

The V and J genes are TRBV4-1 and TRBJ2-4, with 11 bases lining up with TRBD1. The V gene's germline CDR1 is MGHRA and CDR2 YSYEKL. The V and J ends lost 4 bases and 7 bases, in that order; junction bases with no gene match: 9. The CDR3 sequence is 16 residues long. The CDR3 nucleotides are TGCGCCAGCAGCCGCGGAGGGACAGGGGGATCGAACATTCAGTACTTC. Its protein product is CASSRGGTGGSNIQYF.

This clone was observed once. The rearrangement uses TRBV7-3 and TRBJ1-2, with D hard to call. This CDR3 is 12 amino acids long. The V gene lost 5 bases and the J gene lost 11 bases, with 15 bases spanning the gap. Germline values: CDR1 SGHTA, CDR2 FQGTGA. Written as DNA, the CDR3 is TGTGCCAGCAGCGCCCCGGGAGGGAGATACACCTTC. Protein sequence: CASSAPGGRYTF.

The chain is built from TRBV27 and TRBJ1-1; TRBD1 is a possible D gene (6 bases). The ends were cut back, 0 bases at V and 5 bases at J, with 13 bases in the middle. CDR3 size: 15 residues. Germline V gene lookup returns CDR1 MNHEY and CDR2 SMNVEV (reference sequence). The CDR3 protein is CASSLSRGARTEAFF. Written as DNA, the CDR3 is TGTGCCAGCAGTTTATCGCGGGGGGCGCGGACTGAAGCTTTCTTT.

The V gene is TRBV10-3, the J gene TRBJ1-4, with D possibly TRBD1 on 5 matching bases. The CDR3 spans 15 residues. The V end was cut by 3 bases, the J end by 0 bases, with 8 bases between. Germline V lookup: CDR1 ENHRY, CDR2 SYGVKD. CDR3 in amino acids: CAISDPTATNEKLFF. CDR3 nucleotide sequence: TGTGCCATCAGTGACCCGACAGCAACTAATGAAAAACTGTTTTTT.

V is TRBV19 and J is TRBJ2-4, with D possibly matching TRBD2 (5 bases). Germline V CDR1 and CDR2: LNHDA, SQIVND (reference sequence). CDR3 length: 15 residues. V lost 6 bases to trimming and J lost 0 bases, with 12 bases between them. CDR3 DNA: TGTGCCAGTAGGGACTTGCAACTAGCCAAAAACATTCAGTACTTC. Its translation: CASRDLQLAKNIQYF.

This sequence joins TRBV7-8 and TRBJ2-1, with TRBD1 matching 11 bases. Germline CDR1 and CDR2: SGHVS and FQNEAQ. The ends lost 2 bases at V and 6 bases at J; junction bases unmatched: 3. The CDR3 spans 15 residues. CDR3 nucleotides: TGTGCCAGCAGCTTAAGGGACAGGGGGGGCAATGAGCAGTTCTTC. It specifies CASSLRDRGGNEQFF.

The V and J genes are TRBV28 and TRBJ2-7, with 8 bases lining up with TRBD1. Unmatched junction bases numbered 6, after V lost 6 bases and J lost 2 bases. Germline CDR1 is MDHEN and CDR2 is SYDVKM. This CDR3 spans 14 amino acids. The chain's CDR3 is CASSRTGKTYEQYF. The DNA of the CDR3 is TGTGCCAGCAGCAGGACAGGGAAGACCTACGAGCAGTACTTC.

This sequence joins TRBV7-9 and TRBJ2-1, with unresolved D. The CDR3 consists of 14 residues. Trimming left V 3 bases short and J 5 bases short, with 11 bases between. Germline CDR1 SEHNR, CDR2 FQNEAQ (reference sequence). CDR3 sequence: CASSFGTQNNEQFF. The CDR3 DNA follows: TGTGCCAGCAGCTTTGGCACCCAGAACAATGAGCAGTTCTTC.

The V call is TRBV6-5, the J call TRBJ2-3; the D gene is possibly TRBD2 (5 bases). V was pared by 6 bases and J by 1 base, with 8 bases between. Germline V gives CDR1 MNHEY, CDR2 SVGAGI. There are 13 residues in the CDR3. CDR3: CASRGSGTDTQYF. CDR3 DNA: TGTGCCAGCAGGGGTAGCGGCACAGATACGCAGTATTTT.

This clone was counted only a few times. The chain uses TRBV2 and TRBJ1-4; D may be TRBD1 (6 bases). The CDR3 loop spans 12 amino acids. V was shortened by 6 bases and J by 8 bases, with 10 bases between the two germline ends. Germline assignment: CDR1 SNHLY and CDR2 FYNNEI. CDR3 nucleotide sequence: TGTGCCAGCAGCGACGGACAGGAAAAACTGTTTTTT. Translating it yields CASSDGQEKLFF.

This clone appeared a few times. The genes are TRBV7-9 and TRBJ2-3; TRBD1 matches 9 bases. This CDR3 spans 15 amino acids. Trimming at V came to 3 bases and at J to 2 bases, leaving 3 bases not matched to a gene. Germline V gene lookup returns CDR1 SEHNR and CDR2 FQNEAQ (reference sequence). In DNA, the CDR3 is TGTGCCAGCAGCTTGGACAGGGGACCCACAGATACGCAGTATTTT. Its translation: CASSLDRGPTDTQYF.

The chain links TRBV6-4 to TRBJ2-5; D is unresolved. Trimming cost V 5 bases and J 9 bases, with 7 bases left between them. Germline CDR1 reads MRHNA; CDR2 reads SNTAGT. The CDR3 consists of 10 residues. The CDR3 nucleotides are TGTGCCAGCAGTCGTTCGGCCCAGTACTTC. Translating gives CASSRSAQYF.

The CDR3 here is CASTLKWQGGYEQYF. For the CDR3, the DNA is TGTGCCAGCACCTTAAAGTGGCAGGGGGGCTACGAGCAGTACTTC. V gene TRBV28 combines with J gene TRBJ2-7; a weak D match, TRBD1 (7 bases). Germline V gives CDR1 MDHEN, CDR2 SYDVKM. V gave up 7 bases and J gave up 3 bases, with 19 bases separating them. CDR3 length: 15 residues.

This clone was seen more than once but under ten times. This rearrangement joins TRBV10-3 to TRBJ2-5, with D possibly being TRBD2 (6 bases). The CDR3 totals 12 residues. CDR1 is ENHRY, CDR2 SYGVKD, per germline. V lost 8 bases to trimming and J lost 4 bases, with 11 bases between them. Written as DNA, the CDR3 is TGTGCCATCGGTCCCGGGGGAGAGACCCAGTACTTC. Amino acids: CAIGPGGETQYF.

The V gene is TRBV6-4, the J gene TRBJ2-2; 8 nucleotides match TRBD2. This CDR3 is built from 16 residues. Germline V lookup: CDR1 MRHNA, CDR2 SNTAGT. The trim removed 6 bases at V and 5 bases at J, leaving 11 bases unmatched. The CDR3 reads CASRNEGLVGTGELFF. The CDR3 bases are TGTGCCAGCAGAAACGAGGGACTAGTGGGTACCGGGGAGCTGTTTTTT.

The genes are TRBV9 and TRBJ2-1, with 7 bases lining up with TRBD1. The CDR3 contains 13 residues. CDR1 is SGDLS, CDR2 YYNGEE, per germline. Germline trimming cut 6 bases from V and 5 bases from J; bases unmatched to any gene: 5. The CDR3 loop is CASTVDRDNEQFF. DNA of the CDR3: TGTGCCAGCACCGTTGACAGGGACAATGAGCAGTTCTTC. The full variable domain, completed using reference TRBV9 and TRBJ2-1, is DSGVTQTPKHLITATGQRVTLRCSPRSGDLSVYWYQQSLDQGLQFLIQYYNGEERAKGNILERFSAQQFPDLHSELNLSSLELGDSALYFCASTVDRDNEQFFGPGTRLTVL.

The rearrangement uses TRBV2 and TRBJ2-7; 8 bases align to TRBD1. This CDR3 is 13 amino acids long. The ends lost 7 bases at V and 3 bases at J; junction bases unmatched: 5. Germline CDR1 is SNHLY and CDR2 is FYNNEI. CDR3 loop: CASKVQGVYEQYF. Here the CDR3 DNA reads TGTGCCAGCAAAGTACAGGGGGTCTACGAGCAGTACTTC.

V usage is TRBV30 and J usage is TRBJ1-1; perhaps TRBD1 as D (6 bases). The V end lost 3 bases, the J end lost 8 bases, and 10 bases lay between the germline ends. From germline, CDR1 is GTSNPN and CDR2 SVGIG (reference sequence). The length of the CDR3 is 11 residues. The CDR3 sequence: CAWRDTGEAFF. DNA of the CDR3: TGTGCCTGGAGGGACACAGGGGAAGCTTTCTTT.

The CDR3 region is CASSDSTGAGELFF. CDR3 nucleotides: TGTGCCAGCAGTGACTCCACAGGGGCCGGGGAGCTGTTTTTT. The chain couples TRBV6-4 to TRBJ2-2, with 7 positions matching TRBD1. Germline-derived CDR1 and CDR2 are MRHNA and SNTAGT. V shed 0 bases and J 6 bases; nucleotides not matched to a gene: 1. This CDR3 comprises 14 residues.

The chain links TRBV9 to TRBJ1-1, with D perhaps matching TRBD1 (5 bases). Germline assignment: CDR1 SGDLS and CDR2 YYNGEE. This CDR3 is 15 amino acids long. V was pared by 0 bases and J by 4 bases, with 13 bases between. In nucleotides, the CDR3 is TGTGCCAGCAGCGTAGGTCTGGGGCCGGGCACTGAAGCTTTCTTT. It specifies CASSVGLGPGTEAFF.

The DNA of the CDR3 is TGTGCCAGCAGGCCGCCAGCGGGAGGGCCAGATACGCAGTATTTT. Its translation is CASRPPAGGPDTQYF. The chain is built from TRBV7-2 and TRBJ2-3; 10 nucleotides line up with TRBD2. CDR1 is SGHTA and CDR2 is FQGNSA in the germline V gene. The CDR3 runs to 15 residues. V was clipped by 6 bases and J by 4 bases; unmatched bases: 7.

This clone was counted once. The chain is built from TRBV4-1 and TRBJ1-1, with 9 nucleotides matching TRBD1. CDR3 size: 15 residues. The V gene end was trimmed by 3 bases and the J gene end by 1 base; junction bases not matched to a gene: 3. Looked up from germline, CDR1 is MGHRA and CDR2 is YSYEKL. For the CDR3, the DNA is TGCGCCAGCAGCCATTCGGGACAGGGGAACACTGAAGCTTTCTTT. As protein: CASSHSGQGNTEAFF.

The rearrangement uses TRBV10-3 and TRBJ2-7; the D gene is possibly TRBD1 (6 bases). Deletions cut 3 bases from V and 1 base from J, with 16 bases between. The CDR3 sequence is 16 residues long. Germline CDR1 reads ENHRY; CDR2 reads SYGVKD. CDR3 sequence reads: CAISDPPDTGSYEQYF. The CDR3 bases are TGTGCCATCAGTGACCCACCGGATACAGGGTCCTACGAGCAGTACTTC.

The rearrangement uses TRBV5-6 and TRBJ2-3; 13 bases are shared with TRBD2. This CDR3 region has 15 residues. V shed 4 bases, J shed 4 bases, and the junction held 3 bases outside the gene matches. Germline CDR1 is SGHDT and CDR2 is YYEEEE. CDR3 protein: CASSRLAGGPDTQYF. CDR3 coding DNA: TGTGCCAGCAGCCGACTAGCGGGGGGCCCAGATACGCAGTATTTT.

This chain connects TRBV6-5 to TRBJ2-7, with a tentative D call TRBD2 (5 bases). This CDR3 is built from 13 residues. V was cut by 2 bases and J by 6 bases, with 11 bases left in between. In germline, CDR1 is MNHEY, CDR2 SVGAGI. CDR3 protein: CASSYSGAVEQYF. The CDR3 DNA is TGTGCCAGCAGTTACAGCGGAGCTGTCGAGCAGTACTTC.

This clone showed up just a few times. The chain recombines TRBV7-6 with TRBJ1-6; 8 bases match TRBD1. The CDR3 extends over 15 amino acids. V shed 1 base and J 5 bases; nucleotides not matched to a gene: 1. CDR1 and CDR2 from the germline V gene are SGHVS and FNYEAQ. The CDR3 bases are TGTGCCAGCAGCTTAGGGACAGGGAATAATTCACCCCTCCACTTT. Its protein is CASSLGTGNNSPLHF.